These 30 T cell receptor beta chains were all obtained from the same sample, sequenced in a study of cytomegalovirus exposure and HLA in healthy donors. Use of 60 Vbeta and 13 Jbeta primers characterized the PCR. The data were produced by immunoSEQ multiplex PCR, yet TCRdb's version contains in-frame clones alone and is incomplete. Of 20,000 to 25,000 clones detected, over 65% appear once; the ten largest clones hold roughly 6.8%. The sample was PBMCs. These receptors were collected from a man in his sixties in good health and CMV-seronegative.

In its sample, this clone was seen a few times. J is TRBJ2-7 and V is TRBV6-6, with 7 bases matching TRBD1. The V gene end was trimmed by 6 bases and the J gene end by 2 bases; junction bases not matched to a gene: 4. Germline CDR1 is MNHNY and CDR2 is SVGAGI (reference sequence). The length of the CDR3 is 13 residues. CDR3 in DNA: TGTGCCAGCAGGACGACAGGGACCTACGAGCAGTACTTC. Amino acids: CASRTTGTYEQYF.

This chain links TRBV7-9 with TRBJ1-2, with TRBD1 as a possible D gene (6 bases). Germline CDR1 and CDR2: SEHNR and FQNEAQ (reference sequence). Trimming shortened V by 6 bases and J by 2 bases, and 13 bases separated the two germline ends. This CDR3 region has 14 residues. The CDR3 sequence: CASRLQDRNYGYTF. CDR3 DNA sequence: TGTGCCAGCAGACTTCAAGACAGGAACTATGGCTACACCTTC.

V gene TRBV5-1 combines with J gene TRBJ2-7; 9 positions agree with TRBD2. V gave up 2 bases and J gave up 3 bases; unmatched junction bases: 3. The length of the CDR3 is 14 residues. From germline, CDR1 is SGHRS and CDR2 YFSETQ. CDR3 bases: TGCGCCAGCAGCTTCGAGACTAGCGGCTACGAGCAGTACTTC. Its translation: CASSFETSGYEQYF.

This clone was detected only a few times. The chain carries TRBV2 and TRBJ1-2; D is unclear. The germline V gene has CDR1 SNHLY and CDR2 FYNNEI. The CDR3 has 11 residues. Trimming left V 2 bases short and J 8 bases short, with 6 bases between. The CDR3 DNA sequence: TGTGCCAGCAGTGAAAGCTCGGGCTACACCTTC. It yields the protein CASSESSGYTF. Full variable domain (remainder filled in from reference TRBV2 and TRBJ1-2): EPEVTQTPSHQVTQMGQEVILRCVPISNHLYFYWYRQILGQKVEFLVSFYNNEISEKSEIFDDQFSVERPDGSNFTLKIRSTKLEDSAMYFCASSESSGYTFGSGTRLTVV.

The chain links TRBV18 to TRBJ2-5, with TRBD2 identical over 7 bases. Germline CDR1 is KGHSH and CDR2 is LQKENI. The ends lost 8 bases at V and 4 bases at J; junction bases unmatched: 10. The CDR3 is made up of 14 amino acids. The CDR3 DNA sequence: TGTGCCAGCCTTTCGGGGGGATTGAGAGAGACCCAGTACTTC. Protein sequence: CASLSGGLRETQYF.

This clone was recorded a few times. The V and J genes are TRBV7-8 and TRBJ1-1, with no clear D. The CDR3 has 12 amino acids. The V gene's germline CDR1 is SGHVS and CDR2 FQNEAQ. V lost 5 bases and J lost 6, with 10 bases in between. DNA of the CDR3: TGTGCCAGCAGCCCCCTCCCGGCTGAAGCTTTCTTT. Amino acids: CASSPLPAEAFF.

The gene calls are TRBV29-1 and TRBJ2-4, with 7 nucleotides matching TRBD2. Germline CDR1 reads SQVTM; CDR2 reads ANQGSEA. V was clipped by 7 bases and J by 0 bases; unmatched bases: 6. CDR3 length: 14 residues. CDR3 residues: CSAISGGAKNIQYF. The CDR3 coding sequence is TGCAGCGCTATCTCGGGGGGAGCCAAAAACATTCAGTACTTC.

The CDR3 sequence is CSVEHGNEQFF. The CDR3 DNA follows: TGCAGCGTTGAACACGGGAATGAGCAGTTCTTC. The chain links TRBV29-1 to TRBJ2-1, with D unresolved. Germline lookup yields CDR1 SQVTM and CDR2 ANQGSEA. Between the trimmed V and J ends, which lost 2 bases and 7 bases, there was a span of 6 bases. The CDR3 length is 11 residues.

This sequence joins TRBV5-1 and TRBJ1-1, with D possibly TRBD1 on 6 matching bases. Germline CDR1 and CDR2: SGHRS and YFSETQ. The V end was cut by 4 bases, the J end by 0 bases, with 16 bases between. CDR3 length: 16 amino acids. In nucleotides, the CDR3 is TGCGCCAGCAGCCCCGGACAGCTACTCATGAACACTGAAGCTTTCTTT. Translated, it gives CASSPGQLLMNTEAFF. The full variable domain, rest sourced from reference TRBV5-1 and TRBJ1-1, is KAGVTQTPRYLIKTRGQQVTLSCSPISGHRSVSWYQQTPGQGLQFLFEYFSETQRNKGNFPGRFSGRQFSNSRSEMNVSTLELGDSALYLCASSPGQLLMNTEAFFGQGTRLTVV.

This clone was picked up one time. The chain is built from TRBV7-3 and TRBJ2-2; D gene uncertain. The CDR3 is 14 amino acids. The ends were cut back, 4 bases at V and 5 bases at J, with 11 bases in the middle. Germline CDR1 and CDR2: SGHTA and FQGTGA. CDR3 amino acids: CASSSNSRTGELFF. The CDR3 DNA reads as TGTGCCAGCAGCTCTAATTCGAGGACCGGGGAGCTGTTTTTT.

A remark on this clone: Because it lacks the conserved phenylalanine or tryptophan at the end, this CDR3 is likely a read error. CDR3 sequence reads: CAWSSGGSYTGRDVAFL. The CDR3 DNA is TGTGCCTGGAGTTCGGGGGGTTCCTACACAGGGAGAGATGTAGCTTTCTTG. The chain recombines TRBV30 with TRBJ1-1; the D gene is possibly TRBD1 (6 bases). CDR3 size: 17 residues. The germline gives CDR1 GTSNPN, CDR2 SVGIG (reference sequence). The germline V and J ends were trimmed by 2 bases and 10 bases, with 29 bases remaining between them.

This chain uses TRBV19 with TRBJ2-5; the D gene is possibly TRBD1 (6 bases). The CDR3 sequence is 15 residues long. Germline CDR1 and CDR2: LNHDA and SQIVND (reference sequence). Trimming took off 3 bases at V and 1 base at J, with 12 bases between the two ends. CDR3 in amino acids: CASSMPLGAQETQYF. The CDR3 bases are TGTGCCAGTAGTATGCCCCTGGGGGCCCAAGAGACCCAGTACTTC.

This clone has only a few counts. This chain connects TRBV5-5 to TRBJ2-3, with TRBD1 matching over 7 bases. The CDR3 runs to 16 residues. Per the germline V gene, CDR1 is SGHKS and CDR2 is YYEKEE (reference sequence). The V segment lost 5 bases and the J segment 2 bases; nucleotides outside the gene matches: 11. Here the CDR3 reads CASRFRIGGDTDTQYF. The CDR3 DNA reads TGTGCCAGCAGGTTCCGAATAGGGGGCGACACAGATACGCAGTATTTT. Together with reference TRBV5-5 and TRBJ2-3, the CDR3 gives the full variable domain: DAGVTQSPTHLIKTRGQQVTLRCSPISGHKSVSWYQQVLGQGPQFIFQYYEKEERGRGNFPDRFSARQFPNYSSELNVNALLLGDSALYLCASRFRIGGDTDTQYFGPGTRLTVL.

CDR3 sequence reads: CASSYEGRKSAEQYF. CDR3 DNA sequence: TGTGCCAGCAGTTATGAGGGGAGGAAGTCTGCCGAGCAGTACTTC. The rearrangement uses TRBV28 and TRBJ2-7; D is perhaps TRBD2 (6 bases). The germline gives CDR1 MDHEN, CDR2 SYDVKM. The CDR3 is 15 amino acids. Trimming left V 4 bases short and J 6 bases short, with 19 bases between.

With respect to this clone: A junction boundary mismatches the germline segment, possibly from a read error. The rearrangement joins TRBV13 to TRBJ2-4, with 11 nucleotides matching TRBD2. Germline CDR1 is PRHDT and CDR2 is FYEKMQ (reference sequence). There are 16 residues in the CDR3. The CDR3 region has the DNA TGTGCCCGCAGCTCAATAGCGGGGGGGACCAAAAACATTCAGTACTTC. This gives the protein CARSSIAGGTKNIQYF.

V usage is TRBV6-4 and J usage is TRBJ2-3; 8 bases agree with TRBD2. The CDR3 totals 13 residues. Trimming cost V 6 bases and J 6 bases; bases outside gene matches: 5. Germline CDR1 reads MRHNA; CDR2 reads SNTAGT. The CDR3, as DNA: TGTGCCAGCAGCCCCACGGGAGGGGATACGCAGTATTTT. It yields the protein CASSPTGGDTQYF.

This sequence joins TRBV6-5 and TRBJ1-2; 7 bases fit TRBD1. This CDR3 region has 14 residues. Germline CDR1 and CDR2: MNHEY and SVGAGI. After removal of 6 bases from V and 7 bases from J, the junction contained 11 bases not matched to a gene. The CDR3, as DNA: TGTGCCAGCAGCACGGAACAGGGGTTGGCTGGCTACACCTTC. It encodes CASSTEQGLAGYTF.

This clone was detected once. V and J are TRBV9 and TRBJ1-2, with 10 nucleotides matching TRBD1. The V gene's germline CDR1 is SGDLS and CDR2 YYNGEE. This CDR3 comprises 14 residues. V gave up 0 bases and J gave up 7 bases; unmatched junction bases: 3. The CDR3 DNA reads as TGTGCCAGCAGCGTAGGACAGGGGGCGGTTGGCTACACCTTC. This codes for CASSVGQGAVGYTF.

This clone was counted only a few times. The chain joins TRBV5-1 to TRBJ2-2; D is unclear. CDR1 and CDR2 (germline): SGHRS, YFSETQ. Deletions cut 2 bases from V and 2 bases from J, with 4 bases between. This CDR3 comprises 13 residues. CDR3 sequence (DNA): TGCGCCAGCAGCTTCTATAACACCGGGGAGCTGTTTTTT. Its protein is CASSFYNTGELFF. The whole variable domain, remainder taken from reference TRBV5-1 and TRBJ2-2, is KAGVTQTPRYLIKTRGQQVTLSCSPISGHRSVSWYQQTPGQGLQFLFEYFSETQRNKGNFPGRFSGRQFSNSRSEMNVSTLELGDSALYLCASSFYNTGELFFGEGSRLTVL.

This clone was counted once. The V and J genes are TRBV2 and TRBJ2-7; 9 nucleotides align to TRBD2. Germline CDR1 reads SNHLY; CDR2 reads FYNNEI. Losses at the gene ends were 8 bases for V and 11 bases for J; bases not matched to a gene: 7. CDR3 length equals 11 residues. CDR3 DNA sequence: TGTGCCAGCTCCTCTAGCGGGATCAAGTACTTC. Translating gives CASSSSGIKYF.

The V and J genes are TRBV6-5 and TRBJ2-3; D may be TRBD1 (6 bases). The CDR3 is 14 residues long. V shed 6 bases and J shed 2 bases, with 12 bases lying between them. CDR1 MNHEY and CDR2 SVGAGI come from the germline V gene. The CDR3 spells CASSNRVLTDTQYF. The CDR3 region has the DNA TGTGCCAGCAGCAACAGGGTCCTCACAGATACGCAGTATTTT.

The chain has TRBV14 and TRBJ2-1; 11 nucleotides match TRBD2. V was pared by 0 bases and J by 10 bases, with 8 bases of the junction left unmatched. Per the germline V gene, CDR1 is SGHDN and CDR2 is FVKESK. The CDR3 sequence is 16 residues long. CDR3 region: CASSQDNSGGGREQFF. The CDR3 DNA reads TGTGCCAGCAGCCAAGATAATAGCGGGGGGGGGAGGGAGCAGTTCTTC.

This chain connects TRBV27 to TRBJ1-4; maybe TRBD1 (5 bases). V was clipped by 6 bases and J by 0 bases, with 17 bases between them. The CDR3 extends over 17 amino acids. The germline V gene has CDR1 MNHEY and CDR2 SMNVEV (reference sequence). As DNA, the CDR3 is TGTGCCAGCAGGAGAGCAGGGAGCGGGGCAACTAATGAAAAACTGTTTTTT. Translated: CASRRAGSGATNEKLFF.

The V call is TRBV28, the J call TRBJ1-4; tentative D call: TRBD1 (5 bases). V was clipped by 5 bases and J by 3 bases, with 13 bases between them. Germline V lookup: CDR1 MDHEN, CDR2 SYDVKM. This CDR3 comprises 15 residues. The CDR3 coding sequence is TGTGCCAGCAGTAGCCGCGGGGCGCCTAATGAAAAACTGTTTTTT. Its protein product is CASSSRGAPNEKLFF.

The sample holds a few counts of this clone. The rearrangement joins TRBV7-9 to TRBJ2-7; TRBD1 aligns across 10 bases. Unmatched junction bases numbered 6, after V lost 4 bases and J lost 3 bases. Germline CDR1 and CDR2: SEHNR and FQNEAQ (reference sequence). CDR3 size: 15 residues. CDR3 region: CASSSDRTGGYEQYF. CDR3 DNA sequence: TGTGCCAGCAGCTCAGATCGGACAGGGGGCTACGAGCAGTACTTC.

The rearrangement links TRBV30 to TRBJ2-5, with 7 bases matching TRBD2. With the DNA end fitting TRBJ2-7 better, the J assignment may be wrong. This CDR3 comprises 15 residues. Per germline, CDR1 GTSNPN and CDR2 SVGIG (reference sequence). Here the CDR3 reads CAWSRTRLSSYEQYF. For the CDR3, the DNA is TGTGCCTGGAGTCGGACTAGGTTAAGCTCCTACGAGCAGTACTTC.

This chain joins TRBV7-3 and TRBJ2-5; possible D gene TRBD1, 5 bases. Trimming stripped 1 base from V and 5 bases from J, with 14 bases between. The germline gives CDR1 SGHTA, CDR2 FQGTGA. The CDR3 runs 15 residues. In nucleotides, the CDR3 is TGTGCCAGCAGCTTAAACGGCAGGGAAGTTGAGACCCAGTACTTC. This gives the protein CASSLNGREVETQYF.

This chain joins TRBV5-4 and TRBJ2-5, with TRBD2 matching over 9 bases. There are 18 residues in the CDR3. Looked up from germline, CDR1 is SGHNT and CDR2 is YYREEE (reference sequence). The trim removed 3 bases at V and 5 bases at J, leaving 17 bases unmatched. CDR3 nucleotides: TGTGCCAGCAGCTATAAGCACCACTTACTAGCGGGCGTGGAGACCCAGTACTTC. This codes for CASSYKHHLLAGVETQYF.

This chain connects TRBV7-9 to TRBJ2-7, with TRBD2 as a possible D gene (5 bases). This CDR3 spans 15 amino acids. The germline V gene has CDR1 SEHNR and CDR2 FQNEAQ (reference sequence). Trimming removed 6 bases from V and 0 bases from J, with 15 bases in between. CDR3 nucleotide sequence: TGTGCCAGCAGTTCGCGGGCTGCGGGCTCCTACGAGCAGTACTTC. Residues: CASSSRAAGSYEQYF.

The genes are TRBV11-2 and TRBJ2-3; 9 bases match TRBD2. Looked up from germline, CDR1 is SGHAT and CDR2 is FQNNGV. V lost 5 bases, J lost 2 bases, and 5 bases stayed unmatched. The CDR3 runs 15 residues. Here the CDR3 DNA reads TGTGCCAGCAGCCCGCGACTAGCGGACACAGATACGCAGTATTTT. Translation gives CASSPRLADTDTQYF.